The rows below give T cell receptor beta chains drawn from one sample of a study of read filtering for tumor transcriptome and immune sequencing. TCRdb reanalysed the reads using MiXCR and keeps one entry per CDR3 protein. Of some 6,100 distinct CDR3 sequences in the sample, about 25% are singletons; the top ten hold about half. What was sequenced was a population of CD138-negative cells sorted from bone marrow. These receptors all come from a donor aged 40 or older with multiple myeloma. The CDR3 runs from the conserved cysteine through the conserved F or W. The D gene is left open where the match is weak. The size entry is marked missing in some rows and otherwise reads once, few, many or a size class.

v_gene	d_gene	j_gene	abundance	CDR3aa	CDR3nt
TRBV7-2	.	TRBJ2-1	few	CAISLGVGPYNEQSF	TGTGCCATCAGCTTAGGCGTGGGCCCCTACAATGAGCAGTCCTTC
TRBV20-1	.	TRBJ2-3	many	CSGTRTDTQYF	TGCAGTGGAACGCGTACAGATACGCAGTATTTT
TRBV5-1	.	TRBJ2-2	medium-sized	CASSSDRQLSGELFF	TGCGCCAGCAGCTCAGACCGACAGCTTAGCGGGGAGCTGTTTTTT
TRBV20-1	TRBD2	TRBJ2-1	many	CSARNDILADTYNEQFF	TGCAGTGCTCGAAACGATATACTAGCGGATACCTACAATGAGCAGTTCTTC
TRBV9	.	TRBJ2-3	many	CASSRLTGLTDTQYF	TGTGCCAGCAGCAGACTAACGGGTCTCACAGATACGCAGTATTTT
TRBV7-9	.	TRBJ1-6	many	CASSPGTHYNSPLHF	TGTGCCAGCAGCCCCGGAACCCACTATAATTCACCCCTCCACTTT
TRBV5-1	.	TRBJ2-3	few	CASNNEAERTDTQYF	TGCGCCAGCAACAATGAAGCGGAAAGGACAGATACGCAGTATTTT
TRBV7-8	TRBD2	TRBJ2-5	many	CASSLSSSGARETQYF	TGTGCCAGCAGCTTATCGTCTAGCGGGGCCCGGGAGACCCAGTACTTC
TRBV3-1	.	TRBJ2-2	many	CASSQVTTGELFF	TGTGCCAGCAGCCAAGTTACCACCGGGGAGCTGTTTTTT
TRBV23-1	.	TRBJ2-2	.	CASSQSPGRSHTGELFF	TGCGCCAGCAGTCAATCGCCGGGAAGATCACACACCGGGGAGCTGTTTTTT
TRBV5-1	TRBD1	TRBJ1-1	many	CASSPWTGANTEAFF	TGCGCCAGCAGCCCCTGGACAGGGGCGAACACTGAAGCTTTCTTT
TRBV7-2	.	TRBJ1-1	many	CASNPLGGRGTEAFF	TGTGCCAGCAACCCTCTCGGGGGGCGCGGAACTGAAGCTTTCTTT
TRBV6-2/TRBV6-3	TRBD2	TRBJ2-1	many	CASSQEGLAGVGNEQFF	TGTGCCAGCAGTCAGGAGGGACTAGCGGGAGTAGGTAATGAGCAGTTCTTC
TRBV6-2/TRBV6-3	.	TRBJ2-1	medium-sized	CASSYSAADTNEQFF	TGTGCCAGCAGTTACTCAGCGGCAGATACGAATGAGCAGTTCTTC
TRBV7-2	.	TRBJ2-7	.	CASSSLTEERYF	TGTGCCAGCAGCTCCCTAACTGAGGAGCGGTACTTC
TRBV6-1	.	TRBJ2-6	many	CASITQGSGANVLTF	TGTGCCAGCATAACCCAGGGGTCTGGGGCCAACGTCCTGACTTTC
TRBV7-8	TRBD1	TRBJ2-5	many	CASTYDRDRGLQETQYF	TGTGCCAGCACCTACGACCGGGACAGGGGCCTTCAAGAGACCCAGTACTTC
TRBV29-1	TRBD1	TRBJ1-6	.	CSAKPGGSGVSTEAFF	TGCAGCGCCAAGCCAGGGGGATCCGGGGTGAGCACTGAAGCCTTCTTT
TRBV7-9	.	TRBJ2-6	many	CASSTSGTLVSGANVLTF	TGTGCCAGCAGCACCTCCGGGACCCTTGTCTCTGGGGCCAACGTCCTGACTTTC
TRBV3-1	.	TRBJ1-5	few	CASSQGGARGVGQPQHF	TGTGCCAGCAGCCAAGGGGGCGCCAGGGGAGTCGGTCAGCCCCAGCATTTT
TRBV2	.	TRBJ2-1	medium-sized	CASSEWLEDNEQFF	TGTGCCAGCAGTGAATGGCTAGAGGACAATGAGCAGTTCTTC
TRBV4-3	.	TRBJ2-7	many	CASSQWGAYEQYF	TGCGCCAGCAGCCAATGGGGGGCCTACGAGCAGTACTTC
TRBV29-1	.	TRBJ1-5	many	CSVLDLGSNQPQHF	TGCAGCGTCTTAGACCTGGGGAGCAATCAGCCCCAGCATTTT
TRBV19	.	TRBJ2-4	.	CARSIGGKGNIQYF	TGTGCCCGTAGTATAGGGGGGAAGGGGAACATTCAGTACTTC
TRBV18	TRBD2	TRBJ2-3	few	CASSRPGLAGGPSDTQYF	TGTGCCAGCTCACGGCCTGGACTAGCGGGAGGGCCTTCAGATACGCAGTATTTT
TRBV14	TRBD1	TRBJ2-1	many	CASSQGTGRYNEQFF	TGTGCCAGCAGCCAAGGGACAGGGCGGTACAATGAGCAGTTCTTC
TRBV4-2	.	TRBJ2-2	few	CASSSGGNTGELFF	TGTGCCAGCAGCTCCGGGGGGAACACCGGGGAGCTGTTTTTT
TRBV6-2/TRBV6-3	.	TRBJ2-7	many	CASSYSTWEQYF	TGTGCCAGCAGTTACTCGACCTGGGAGCAGTACTTC
TRBV6-1	.	TRBJ1-3	many	CASSEAHGPGNTIYF	TGTGCCAGCAGTGAAGCGCACGGACCTGGAAACACCATATATTTT
TRBV7-3	TRBD2	TRBJ2-1	many	CASSTQSGGAYNEQFF	TGTGCCAGCAGCACCCAAAGCGGGGGGGCCTACAATGAGCAGTTCTTC
TRBV7-8	.	TRBJ2-1	many	CASSLELASVYNEQFF	TGTGCCAGCAGCTTAGAATTGGCTAGCGTTTACAATGAGCAGTTCTTC
TRBV6-1	.	TRBJ1-1	many	CASSAGSVHTEAFF	TGTGCCAGCAGTGCGGGGTCTGTACACACTGAAGCTTTCTTT